The 7 T cell receptor beta chains reported below all come from one sample, sequenced in a study of CD8+ T cells in alopecia areata. Following extraction, RNA underwent reverse transcription to cDNA, which served as the sequencing template. Clones were read by immunoSEQ multiplex PCR, and TCRdb kept only the in-frame ones, dropping some. The sample consists of 95,000 to 100,000 clones, roughly 64% of them appearing once. Described treatment: oral pan-JAK inhibitor, 5-10 mg twice daily. The sequences come from CD8+ T cells sorted from blood, collected at week 4, from a patient treated with tofacitinib. These receptors originate from a human donor with alopecia areata.

The chain is built from TRBV2 and TRBJ1-1; D remains unclear. The CDR3 extends over 16 amino acids. The V gene lost 1 base and the J gene lost 0 bases, with 12 bases spanning the gap. Germline V gene sequence: CDR1 SNHLY, CDR2 FYNNEI. The CDR3 region is CASSEEHSMMNTEAFF. Written as DNA, the CDR3 is TGTGCCAGCAGTGAAGAGCACAGTATGATGAACACTGAAGCTTTCTTT.

The chain combines TRBV29-1 with TRBJ2-7; D is possibly TRBD1 or TRBD2 (6 bases each). V was cut by 4 bases and J by 1 base, with 14 bases left in between. CDR3 length: 14 amino acids. Germline V gene sequence: CDR1 SQVTM, CDR2 ANQGSEA. This CDR3 reads CSVGTGRRSYEQYF. The CDR3 DNA follows: TGCAGCGTTGGTACAGGGAGGCGATCCTACGAGCAGTACTTC.

Here the CDR3 DNA reads TGTGCCAGCCCGACTAGCGGGGGAGTTAAAGTGCAGTTCTTC. This codes for CASPTSGGVKVQFF. The rearrangement joins TRBV25-1 to TRBJ2-1; 12 nucleotides match TRBD2. With 8 bases clipped from V and 12 bases from J, the junction kept 11 bases outside the gene matches. The CDR3 extends over 14 amino acids. Germline loops: CDR1 MGHDK, CDR2 SYGVNS.

The chain links TRBV27 to TRBJ2-7, with D tentatively TRBD2 (5 bases). V was trimmed by 0 bases and J by 3 bases, leaving 6 bases between them. The V gene's germline CDR1 is MNHEY and CDR2 SMNVEV (reference sequence). The CDR3 is 13 residues long. The CDR3 here is CASSLSGSYEQYF. CDR3 coding DNA: TGTGCCAGCAGTTTATCAGGGAGCTACGAGCAGTACTTC.

This clone was seen only once. The chain has TRBV27 and TRBJ1-1; D call uncertain. CDR3 size: 15 residues. V was clipped by 1 base and J by 6 bases, with 15 bases between them. CDR1 is MNHEY, CDR2 SMNVEV, per germline (reference sequence). CDR3: CASSLLAGQASEAFF. CDR3 sequence (DNA): TGTGCCAGCAGTTTATTAGCAGGTCAGGCATCTGAAGCTTTCTTT.

The chain employs TRBV28 and TRBJ2-1, with 13 nucleotides matching TRBD2. J gave up 7 bases and V 5 bases, and 5 bases lay outside the gene matches. Germline assignment: CDR1 MDHEN and CDR2 SYDVKM. The CDR3 runs 15 residues. CDR3 DNA: TGTGCCAGCAGTCCCCGGACTAGCGGGAGTAATGAGCAGTTCTTC. Its translation is CASSPRTSGSNEQFF.

This chain connects TRBV27 to TRBJ1-1; D is ambiguous. Germline loops: CDR1 MNHEY, CDR2 SMNVEV (reference sequence). Trimming left V 5 bases short and J 6 bases short, with 16 bases between. The CDR3 is 14 amino acids. The chain's CDR3 is CASSANPGLSEAFF. In DNA, the CDR3 is TGTGCCAGCAGTGCAAACCCCGGACTGTCTGAAGCTTTCTTT.